The subject of this entry is one T cell receptor (beta chain). Roughly 0.5 to 1 ug RNA was reverse transcribed with random hexamers. Across 54 Vbeta and 13 Jbeta, TCR beta CDR3 was amplified with immunoSEQ multiplex PCR. TCRdb re-called the immunoSEQ multiplex PCR reads with MiXCR, one entry per CDR3 protein. The sample contains just over 150,000 distinct CDR3 sequences, about 94% of which appear only once. The germline V and J ends were trimmed by 2 bases and 8 bases, with 21 bases remaining between them. The CDR3 totals 16 residues. CDR1 and CDR2 (germline): MNHEY, SMNVEV (reference sequence). The sample originates from a study of CD8 T cells in Susac syndrome. TCR beta sequences were obtained from blood CD8+ and CD4+ T cells. Negative isolation was used for CD8+ and CD4+ T cells and FACS enrichment for TEMRA cells.

This sequence joins TRBV27 and TRBJ1-2; maybe TRBD1 (5 bases). The sample consisted of CD8+ T cells from PBMCs. The source of this sequence is a human donor with multiple sclerosis. The CDR3 coding sequence is TGTGCCAGCAGTTTAATCCCCCCGGCAGGGACTGACGGCTACACCTTC. Its protein product is CASSLIPPAGTDGYTF.